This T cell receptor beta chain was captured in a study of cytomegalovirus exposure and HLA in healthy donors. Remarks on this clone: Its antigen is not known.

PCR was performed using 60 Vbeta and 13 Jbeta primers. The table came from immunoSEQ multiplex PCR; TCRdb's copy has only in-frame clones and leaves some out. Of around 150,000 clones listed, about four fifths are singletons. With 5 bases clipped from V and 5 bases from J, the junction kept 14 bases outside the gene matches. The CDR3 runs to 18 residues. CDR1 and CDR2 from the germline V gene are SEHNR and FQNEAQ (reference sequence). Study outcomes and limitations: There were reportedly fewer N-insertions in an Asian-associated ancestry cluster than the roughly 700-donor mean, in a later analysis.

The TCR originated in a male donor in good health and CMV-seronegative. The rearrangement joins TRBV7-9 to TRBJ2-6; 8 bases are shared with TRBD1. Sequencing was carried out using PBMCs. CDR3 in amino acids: CASSPPAGGLGRANVLTF. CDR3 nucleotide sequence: TGTGCCAGCAGCCCCCCGGCAGGGGGCCTCGGCCGGGCCAACGTCCTGACTTTC. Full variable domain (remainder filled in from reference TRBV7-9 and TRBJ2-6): DTGVSQNPRHKITKRGQNVTFRCDPISEHNRLYWYRQTLGQGPEFLTYFQNEAQLEKSRLLSDRFSAERPKGSFSTLEIQRTEQGDSAMYLCASSPPAGGLGRANVLTFGAGSRLTVL.